Listed below are T cell receptor beta chains from one sample, sequenced in a study of T cell clonotyping in hematopoietic cell transplantation. The data were produced by immunoSEQ multiplex PCR, yet TCRdb's version contains in-frame clones alone and is incomplete. The sample yields fewer than 25,000 clones, 70% to 85% seen once. Specimen: peripheral blood mononuclear cells, collected before stem cell transplant. The receptors come from a man in his sixties with acute myeloid leukemia. Some clones in this sample may be carry-over from other donors' samples. CDR3s include the opening cysteine and the closing phenylalanine or tryptophan. Fields, in order: J gene, V gene, clone size, CDR3 protein. Size is stated for part of the rows, as once, few or many counts, or as a class when the clone is expanded.

J: TRBJ2-7; V: TRBV6-5; size: -; CDR3: CASSYKGGEYEQYF
J: TRBJ2-3; V: TRBV19; size: -; CDR3: CASSTYGTTVPTDTQYF
J: TRBJ1-6; V: TRBV9; size: -; CDR3: CASSVEGTASAHADTRSYNSPLHF
J: TRBJ2-5; V: TRBV11-3; size: -; CDR3: CASRQGQETQYF
J: TRBJ2-2; V: TRBV11-1; size: -; CDR3: CASSPRRGGAFTGELFF
J: TRBJ2-1; V: TRBV6-5; size: -; CDR3: CASRASRTGVVEQFF
J: TRBJ1-2; V: TRBV20-1; size: -; CDR3: CSAAGGRGYTF
J: TRBJ1-2; V: TRBV5-6; size: -; CDR3: CASSLSRTTGYTF
J: TRBJ1-2; V: TRBV5-8; size: -; CDR3: CASSGTGADYGYTF
J: TRBJ2-1; V: TRBV2; size: -; CDR3: CASRFGLPIEYEQFF
J: TRBJ2-6; V: TRBV7-8; size: -; CDR3: CASSRPGNVLTF
J: TRBJ2-5; V: TRBV19; size: -; CDR3: CASSIGGSPQETQYF
J: TRBJ2-6; V: TRBV7-6; size: -; CDR3: CASSQGAGGANVLTF
J: TRBJ2-5; V: TRBV7-9; size: -; CDR3: CASSLEGTQYF
J: TRBJ1-6; V: TRBV5-4; size: -; CDR3: CASSLGTVNSPLHF
J: TRBJ2-7; V: TRBV5-4; size: -; CDR3: CASSSRGQGRAWPYEQYF
J: TRBJ2-7; V: TRBV10-3; size: -; CDR3: CAISDRYSDEQYF
J: TRBJ1-4; V: TRBV5-8; size: -; CDR3: CATGPGQANEKLFF
J: TRBJ2-3; V: TRBV7-3; size: -; CDR3: CASSSLGSTDTQYF
J: TRBJ1-1; V: TRBV6-5; size: few; CDR3: CASSYPNTEAFF
J: TRBJ2-5; V: TRBV14; size: -; CDR3: CASSPLTRIQETQYF
J: TRBJ2-7; V: TRBV4-1; size: -; CDR3: CASSQDGVGQYF
J: TRBJ1-2; V: TRBV10-3; size: -; CDR3: CAISSGARGYTF
J: TRBJ1-3; V: TRBV4-1; size: -; CDR3: CASSQEASGNTIYF
J: TRBJ1-4; V: TRBV27; size: few; CDR3: CASSLSTKRGGANEKLFF
J: TRBJ2-2; V: TRBV7-2; size: -; CDR3: CASSLGVGSNTGELFF
J: TRBJ1-1; V: TRBV9; size: -; CDR3: CASSQFAGAPVLRAFF
J: TRBJ1-4; V: TRBV30; size: -; CDR3: CAWNQGENEKLFF
J: TRBJ1-5; V: TRBV5-1; size: once; CDR3: CASSLTGVVSQPQHF
J: TRBJ1-5; V: TRBV30; size: -; CDR3: CAWSVTASNQPQHF
J: TRBJ2-2; V: TRBV4-3; size: -; CDR3: CASSFFGGGGTTGELFF
J: TRBJ2-7; V: TRBV7-2; size: -; CDR3: CASSLMASGGLYEQYF
J: TRBJ2-5; V: TRBV5-1; size: -; CDR3: CASQRGEETQYF
J: TRBJ2-5; V: TRBV5-1; size: -; CDR3: CASSLGQQETQYF
J: TRBJ1-2; V: TRBV27; size: few; CDR3: CASSSYDPANYGYTF
J: TRBJ1-5; V: TRBV10-2; size: -; CDR3: CASSGAGLGNQPQHF
J: TRBJ2-7; V: TRBV30; size: -; CDR3: CAWSRQYEQYF
J: TRBJ2-1; V: TRBV27; size: few; CDR3: CASSLEGFGEQFF
J: TRBJ1-2; V: TRBV27; size: -; CDR3: CASSSVTGSGGYTF
J: TRBJ1-6; V: TRBV19; size: -; CDR3: CASTRTENSPLHF
J: TRBJ2-7; V: TRBV7-2; size: -; CDR3: CASSTYSSYEQYF